The rows below give T cell receptor beta chains drawn from one sample of a study of T-cell memory formation after mild COVID-19. MiXCR was run by TCRdb on the 5' RACE reads, yielding one entry per CDR3 protein. The repertoire consists of approximately 210,000 distinct CDR3 sequences, with 27% occurring once and the leading ten covering about an eighth. The sequencing sample was made of PBMCs or a T cell subset sorted from them (not recorded which). Receptors originate from an adult woman who had mild COVID-19 (a few samples of this study predate the infection). Cell type and time point are not known. Both conserved end residues are part of each CDR3. A D gene is named only where the DNA matches it firmly. Rows give clone size only sometimes, using once, few, many, or a class for an expanded clone.

clone size	V gene	J gene	D gene	CDR3 DNA	CDR3 protein
-	TRBV7-3	TRBJ2-1	-	TGTGCCAGCAGCCAAGGGGCGAGGGGATCCAATGAGCAGTTCTTC	CASSQGARGSNEQFF
-	TRBV29-1	TRBJ2-7	TRBD2	TGCAGCGTTGGATTCGGTGGAGCGGGGGGGCGCGAGCAGTACTTC	CSVGFGGAGGREQYF
-	TRBV7-2	TRBJ1-5	-	TGTGCCAGCAGCCGAAGGGGTGGGGGCAATCAGCCCCAGCATTTT	CASSRRGGGNQPQHF
few	TRBV12-3/TRBV12-4	TRBJ2-7	TRBD1	TGTGCCAGCAGTTTTTGGACAGGCCACTCCTACGAGCAGTACTTC	CASSFWTGHSYEQYF
-	TRBV5-6	TRBJ2-3	TRBD2	TGTGCCAGCAGCTTCAGGACTAGCGGGAGATGGGATACGCAGTATTTT	CASSFRTSGRWDTQYF
-	TRBV19	TRBJ2-1	TRBD2	TGTGCCAGTAGTCCCTTTACTAGCGGGGCGTCGAATGAGCAGTTCTTC	CASSPFTSGASNEQFF
few	TRBV27	TRBJ2-1	TRBD2	TGTGCCAGCAGTTTAGACGGGACTAGCGGGAGGCGTGAGCAGTTCTTC	CASSLDGTSGRREQFF
few	TRBV7-9	TRBJ2-3	-	TGTGCCAGCAGCTTAGCAGGGAGTCGTGCAGATACGCAGTATTTT	CASSLAGSRADTQYF
few	TRBV6-1	TRBJ1-2	-	TGTGCCGGGGAACTTCAAGGCCGAGGCTACACCTTC	CAGELQGRGYTF
-	TRBV3-1	TRBJ2-1	-	TGTGCCAGCAGCCCCTTTAGCGGTGAGCAGTTCTTC	CASSPFSGEQFF
-	TRBV29-1	TRBJ1-2	TRBD1	TGCAGCGTTGAAGGGGGACAGTCCTATGGCTACACCTTC	CSVEGGQSYGYTF
-	TRBV13	TRBJ1-1	TRBD1	TGTGCCAGCAGCCCATCACCGGGACAGGGATTGAACACTGAAGCTTTCTTT	CASSPSPGQGLNTEAFF
few	TRBV7-3	TRBJ1-1	-	TGTGCCAGCAGCTTAAATTCGGGTGGCACTGAAGCTTTCTTT	CASSLNSGGTEAFF
few	TRBV4-1	TRBJ2-6	-	TGCGCCAGCAGGGGCATTGCGGGGACTGGGGCCAACGTCCTGACTTTC	CASRGIAGTGANVLTF
few	TRBV4-1	TRBJ2-1	TRBD2	TGCGCCAGCAGCCAAGATTTGGGACTAGGGTACAATGAGCAGTTCTTC	CASSQDLGLGYNEQFF
few	TRBV18	TRBJ2-3	-	TGTGCCAGCACAGCTCAGACGGGAGATACGCAGTATTTT	CASTAQTGDTQYF
many	TRBV29-1	TRBJ2-3	TRBD2	TGCAGCGTTAATAGCGGGAGAGGTGCAGATACGCAGTATTTT	CSVNSGRGADTQYF
few	TRBV11-2	TRBJ2-3	TRBD2	TGTGCCAGCAGCTTAGGATTGACTAGCGGAACAGGTTTT	CASSLGLTSGTGF
few	TRBV20-1	TRBJ2-5	TRBD2	TGCAGTGCCGCGGGAGGACCTCAAGAGACCCAGTACTTC	CSAAGGPQETQYF
-	TRBV6-5	TRBJ2-5	TRBD2	TGTGCCAGCAGTTACTCCCCACCACTAGCGGGAGTTGAGACCCAGTACTTC	CASSYSPPLAGVETQYF
-	TRBV5-1	TRBJ2-5	-	TGCGCCAGCAGCCGGATGGGCCAGTACTTC	CASSRMGQYF
few	TRBV20-1	TRBJ2-3	-	TGCAGTCTTTCGGGGAGCACAGATACGCAGTATTTT	CSLSGSTDTQYF
-	TRBV6-2/TRBV6-3	TRBJ2-1	-	TGTGCCAGCAGCCCGACTAGTTATGAGCAGTTCTTC	CASSPTSYEQFF
-	TRBV6-4	TRBJ1-2	-	TGTGCCAGCAGTGACTACAAGGGGTCAGGTGGCTACACCTTC	CASSDYKGSGGYTF
-	TRBV25-1	TRBJ1-4	TRBD1	TGTGCCAGCAGTGATGACGGGACAGCTAATGAAAAACTGTTTTTT	CASSDDGTANEKLFF
few	TRBV7-2	TRBJ2-5	TRBD2	TGTGCCAGCGCGAGGGTAGCGGGGCGCCAAGAGACCCAGTACTTC	CASARVAGRQETQYF
-	TRBV20-1	TRBJ2-1	TRBD2	TGCAGTGCTCCAGCGGGGGGGCCTTATGAGCAGTTCTTC	CSAPAGGPYEQFF
few	TRBV12-3/TRBV12-4	TRBJ1-1	-	TGTGCCAGCAGTTTGGCAGCAGGGGCGGGGAACACTGAAGCTTTCTTT	CASSLAAGAGNTEAFF
few	TRBV9	TRBJ1-1	-	TGTGCCAGCAGCGCCCTCATGGACAGGAACACTGAAGCTTTCTTT	CASSALMDRNTEAFF
-	TRBV23-1	TRBJ1-6	-	TGCGCCAGCAGTCAATTGGGGAAGGCCTATAATTCACCCCTCCACTTT	CASSQLGKAYNSPLHF
-	TRBV6-5	TRBJ2-5	-	TGTGCCAGCAGTTACTCGACACTTATACAAGAGACCCAGTACTTC	CASSYSTLIQETQYF
-	TRBV3-1	TRBJ2-2	TRBD1	TGTGCCAGCAGCCGCTCGGGACAGGGGGGTCACGGGGAGCTGTTTTTT	CASSRSGQGGHGELFF
-	TRBV12-3/TRBV12-4	TRBJ2-1	TRBD2	TGTGCCAGCAGCTTAGCGGGGGGGGTGTGGAATGAGCAGTTCTTC	CASSLAGGVWNEQFF
few	TRBV7-2	TRBJ2-3	TRBD2	TGTGCCAGCAGCCGAGCCGGACTAGCGGGAGGCCCGCGACACACAGATACGCAGTATTTT	CASSRAGLAGGPRHTDTQYF
-	TRBV12-3/TRBV12-4	TRBJ2-2	TRBD2	TGTGCCAGCAGTCCGTTAGCGGGGGTTAACACCGGGGAGCTGTTTTTT	CASSPLAGVNTGELFF
few	TRBV3-1	TRBJ2-3	-	TGTGCCAGCAGCCACACCGTTGCGGGACCCCGGGGAGATACGCAGTATTTT	CASSHTVAGPRGDTQYF
-	TRBV20-1	TRBJ2-1	TRBD2	TGCAGTGTTGGCCGAGGGGTAGCGGGGGACTACAATGAGCAGTTCTTC	CSVGRGVAGDYNEQFF
-	TRBV2	TRBJ2-3	-	TGTGCCAGCAGGGAAGATACGAGCACAGATACGCAGTATTTT	CASREDTSTDTQYF
-	TRBV2	TRBJ2-3	-	TGTGCCAGCACCGGCATGGATACGCAGTATTTT	CASTGMDTQYF
-	TRBV2	TRBJ1-1	-	TGTGCCAGCAGGGGGACGGTGAACACTGAAGCTTTCTTT	CASRGTVNTEAFF
few	TRBV4-3	TRBJ2-1	-	TGCGCCAGCAGCCAAGATTTTTCTAGGACTTTTGGGCGGGGCAATGAGCAGTTCTTC	CASSQDFSRTFGRGNEQFF
few	TRBV6-6	TRBJ2-3	TRBD2	TGTGCCAGCAGCGGAGCGGGGTGGGTCCCAGATACGCAGTATTTT	CASSGAGWVPDTQYF
-	TRBV9	TRBJ2-3	-	TGTGCCAGCAGCGTAGGACAGGTGATTACAGATACGCAGTATTTT	CASSVGQVITDTQYF
-	TRBV6-5	TRBJ1-1	-	TGTGCCAGCAGTTACGGTGGTCACAGGTCCCCTGAAGCTTTCTTT	CASSYGGHRSPEAFF